Described below is a single TCR gamma chain sequence and its context. Within its sample, this clone is large (0.1 to 1%). No antigen is known for it. Per-base quality was not reported, and no clone a single base away is much larger than it. After removal of 5 bases from V and 11 bases from J, the junction retains 9 bases not matched to a gene. The germline V gene yields EGSNGY for CDR1 and YDSYNSKV for CDR2. From the cysteine through the phenylalanine, the CDR3 covers 11 amino acids. The DNA shown is the 33-base CDR3, in frame from base 1. These data come from a study of intestinal T cells in coeliac disease (TCRdb year 2020). About the investigation overall: In the TRG cohort, the mean age of coeliac patients was more than 15 years compared with approximately 57 years for controls, so the coeliac patients were much younger than the controls. Duodenal biopsies from fewer than 40 coeliac disease patients and 21 non-coeliac controls made up a second, larger TCR-gamma (TRG) cohort. The TCR-delta (TRD) cohort comprised duodenal biopsies from 11 coeliac disease patients and 11 non-coeliac controls. What the authors observed across the whole study: TRG clustering correctly classified 51 of 54 biopsies (about 94%), with a reported leave-one-out accuracy of approximately 90%. All 22 biopsies in training were correctly classified by TRD kmer-based clustering, and a leave-one-out accuracy of around 89% was reported. It was not possible to tell repeated CDR3 amino acid sequences apart from PCR duplicates. Coeliac and control groups differed significantly in age, although an age-split analysis did not yield significant classification. FFPE-derived DNA was found to be relatively degraded, and loss of a proportion of TCR sequences in each sample was likely caused by this degradation.

For each case, genomic DNA was isolated from ten 5-um FFPE scrolls with the QIAamp DNA FFPE tissue kit. To test whether coeliac disease could be classified from the TCR repertoire, the study used duodenal biopsies that were formalin-fixed paraffin-embedded, fully anonymised, and surplus to diagnostic needs. The method behind the library was multiplex PCR. Sequencer: Ion Torrent PGM. TRG repertoires were amplified from 150 to 200 ng of biopsy DNA with the LymphoTrack kit, in which Illumina adapters are carried by the primers. TRG amplicons were purified with AMPure XP beads, quantified on a 2100 Bioanalyzer, and pooled equimolarly. An Ion PGM instrument was used to sequence the TRG libraries. From the authors' description of their analysis: Using FastX, any read was removed if more than 10% of its nucleotides had quality scores below the third quartile calculated per patient. Alignment of reads was performed with IMGT/HighV-QUEST so that V, D and J genes were assigned, CDR3 regions were identified and functionality was assessed. Sequences were converted to amino acids, and every sequence predicted to be non-functional was removed. CDR3s were split into kmers with and without positional annotation, PCA was performed on kmer frequencies, and samples were clustered using all 1023 combinations of PCs 1-10. Classification was validated by leave-one-out cross-validation, in which parameters were re-optimised on the remaining samples each time. Using the vegan R package, Shannon diversity was calculated from repeated random subsamples whose size matched the lowest read count. Public reads were reanalyzed in TCRdb with CATT, and rows carrying the same DNA were merged afterwards. These V and J calls originate from TCRdb's pipeline instead of the authors' own analysis. This sample comprises about 790 gamma-chain clones, over 50% of them detected only once. About an eighth of the sample comes from the top ten.

Source material: a duodenal biopsy. The sequence joins TRGV2 to TRGJ1 or TRGJ2. The source is a human donor with celiac disease. The CDR3 corresponds to CATWAGGEKLF. The sequence in DNA is TGTGCCACCTGGGCCGGAGGGGAGAAACTCTTT.